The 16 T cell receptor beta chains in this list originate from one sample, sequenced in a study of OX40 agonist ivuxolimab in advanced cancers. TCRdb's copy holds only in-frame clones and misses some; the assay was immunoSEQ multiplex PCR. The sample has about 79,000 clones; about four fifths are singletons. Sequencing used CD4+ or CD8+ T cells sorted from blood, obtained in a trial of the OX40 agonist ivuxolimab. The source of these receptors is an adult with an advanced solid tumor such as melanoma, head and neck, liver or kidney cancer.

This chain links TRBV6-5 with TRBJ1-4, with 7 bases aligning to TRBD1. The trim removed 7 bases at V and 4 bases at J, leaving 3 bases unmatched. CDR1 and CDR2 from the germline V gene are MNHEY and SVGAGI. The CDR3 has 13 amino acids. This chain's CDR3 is CASKGANNEKLFF. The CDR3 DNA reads TGTGCCAGCAAGGGGGCAAATAATGAAAAACTGTTTTTT.

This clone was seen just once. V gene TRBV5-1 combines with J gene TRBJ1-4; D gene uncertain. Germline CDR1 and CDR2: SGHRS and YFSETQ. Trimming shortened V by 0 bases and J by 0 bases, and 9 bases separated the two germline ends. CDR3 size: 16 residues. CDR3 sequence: CASSLASSATNEKLFF. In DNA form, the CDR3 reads TGCGCCAGCAGCTTGGCCTCGAGTGCAACTAATGAAAAACTGTTTTTT.

The CDR3 sequence is CASGRQHLTEAFF. The CDR3, as DNA: TGTGCCAGCGGTCGACAGCACCTCACTGAAGCTTTCTTT. This rearrangement joins TRBV14 to TRBJ1-1; D perhaps matches TRBD1 (5 bases). The CDR3 consists of 13 residues. CDR1 and CDR2 from the germline V gene are SGHDN and FVKESK. V lost 8 bases, J lost 4 bases, and 14 bases lay in between. Complete variable domain (other parts from reference TRBV14 and TRBJ1-1): EAGVTQFPSHSVIEKGQTVTLRCDPISGHDNLYWYRRVMGKEIKFLLHFVKESKQDESGMPNNRFLAERTGGTYSTLKVQPAELEDSGVYFCASGRQHLTEAFFGQGTRLTVV.

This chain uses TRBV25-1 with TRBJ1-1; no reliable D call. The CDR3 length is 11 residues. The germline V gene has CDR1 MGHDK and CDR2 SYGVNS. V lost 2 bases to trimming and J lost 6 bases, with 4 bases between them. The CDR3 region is CASSEGSEAFF. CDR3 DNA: TGTGCCAGCAGTGAAGGCTCTGAAGCTTTCTTT.

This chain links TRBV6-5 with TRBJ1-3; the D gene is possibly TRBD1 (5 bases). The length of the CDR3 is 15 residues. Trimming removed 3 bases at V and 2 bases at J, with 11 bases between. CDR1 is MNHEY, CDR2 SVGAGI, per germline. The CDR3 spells CASSYVPRAGNTIYF. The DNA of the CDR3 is TGTGCCAGCAGTTATGTTCCCAGGGCTGGAAACACCATATATTTT.

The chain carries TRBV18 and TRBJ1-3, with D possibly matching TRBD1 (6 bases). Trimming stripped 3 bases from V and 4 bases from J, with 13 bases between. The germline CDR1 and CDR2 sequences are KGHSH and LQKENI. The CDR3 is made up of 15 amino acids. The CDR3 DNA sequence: TGTGCCAGCTCACCTCAGGACAGTATAGGAAACACCATATATTTT. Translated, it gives CASSPQDSIGNTIYF.

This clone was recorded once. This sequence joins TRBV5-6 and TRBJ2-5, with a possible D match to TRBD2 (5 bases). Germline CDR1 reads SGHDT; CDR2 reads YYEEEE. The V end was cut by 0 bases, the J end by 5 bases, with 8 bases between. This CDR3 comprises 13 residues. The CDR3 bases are TGTGCCAGCAGCTTGGCCACGGGGGAGACCCAGTACTTC. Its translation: CASSLATGETQYF.

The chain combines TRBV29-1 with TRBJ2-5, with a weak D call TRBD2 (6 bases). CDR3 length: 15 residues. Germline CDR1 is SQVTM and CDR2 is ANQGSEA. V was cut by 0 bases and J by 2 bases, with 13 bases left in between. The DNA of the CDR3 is TGCAGCGTTGAAGATCGGAGGGGTCCACAAGAGACCCAGTACTTC. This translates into CSVEDRRGPQETQYF.

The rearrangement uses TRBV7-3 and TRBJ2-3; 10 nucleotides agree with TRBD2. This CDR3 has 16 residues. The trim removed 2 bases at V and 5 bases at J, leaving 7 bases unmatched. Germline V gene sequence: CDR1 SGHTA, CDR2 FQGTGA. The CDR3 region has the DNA TGTGCCAGCAGCTTATCGAGCGGGAGGGCCGAAGATACGCAGTATTTT. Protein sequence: CASSLSSGRAEDTQYF.

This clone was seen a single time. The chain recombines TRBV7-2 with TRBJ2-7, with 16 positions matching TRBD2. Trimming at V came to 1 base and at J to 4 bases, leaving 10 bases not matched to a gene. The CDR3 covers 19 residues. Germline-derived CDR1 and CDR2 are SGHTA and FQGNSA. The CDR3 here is CASSLVTGTSGGAGYEQYF. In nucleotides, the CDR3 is TGTGCCAGCAGCTTAGTTACCGGGACTAGCGGGGGGGCTGGGTACGAGCAGTACTTC. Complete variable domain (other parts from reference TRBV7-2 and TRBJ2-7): GAGVSQSPSNKVTEKGKDVELRCDPISGHTALYWYRQSLGQGLEFLIYFQGNSAPDKSGLPSDRFSAERTGGSVSTLTIQRTQQEDSAVYLCASSLVTGTSGGAGYEQYFGPGTRLTVT.

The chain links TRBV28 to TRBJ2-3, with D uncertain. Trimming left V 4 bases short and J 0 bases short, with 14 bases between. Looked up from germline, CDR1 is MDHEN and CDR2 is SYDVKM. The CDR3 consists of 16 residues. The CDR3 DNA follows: TGTGCCAGCAGTTCACCCTTCGGGTCTAGCACAGATACGCAGTATTTT. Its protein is CASSSPFGSSTDTQYF.

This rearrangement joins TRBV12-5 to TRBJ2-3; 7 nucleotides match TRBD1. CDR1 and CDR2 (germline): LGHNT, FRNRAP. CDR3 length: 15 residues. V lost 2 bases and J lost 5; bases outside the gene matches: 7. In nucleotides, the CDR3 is TGTGCTAGTGGTTTGTCTGGACAGGTACGAGATACGCAGTATTTT. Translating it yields CASGLSGQVRDTQYF.

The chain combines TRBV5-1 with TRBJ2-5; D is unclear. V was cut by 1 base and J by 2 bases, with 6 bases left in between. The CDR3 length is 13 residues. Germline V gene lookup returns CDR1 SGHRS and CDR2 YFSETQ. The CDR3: CASSLLQQETQYF. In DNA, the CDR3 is TGCGCCAGCAGCTTGCTACAACAAGAGACCCAGTACTTC.

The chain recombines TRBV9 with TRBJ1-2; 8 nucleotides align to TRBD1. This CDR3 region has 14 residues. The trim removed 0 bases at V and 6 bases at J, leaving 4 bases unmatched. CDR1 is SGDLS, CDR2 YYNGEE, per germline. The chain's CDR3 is CASSVGQGINGYTF. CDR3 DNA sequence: TGTGCCAGCAGCGTAGGACAGGGGATCAATGGCTACACCTTC.

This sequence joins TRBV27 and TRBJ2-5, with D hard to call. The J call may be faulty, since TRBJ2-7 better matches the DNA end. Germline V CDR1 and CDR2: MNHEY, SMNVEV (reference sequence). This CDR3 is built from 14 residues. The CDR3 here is CASKLTTNSYEQYF. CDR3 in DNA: TGTGCCAGCAAGTTAACTACGAACTCCTACGAGCAGTACTTC.

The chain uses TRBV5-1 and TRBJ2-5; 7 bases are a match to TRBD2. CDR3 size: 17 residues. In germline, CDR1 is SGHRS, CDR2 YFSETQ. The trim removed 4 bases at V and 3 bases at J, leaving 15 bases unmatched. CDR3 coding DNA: TGCGCCAGCAGCCAAGACTCTAGCGGAGGCCGAAAAGAGACCCAGTACTTC. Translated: CASSQDSSGGRKETQYF.